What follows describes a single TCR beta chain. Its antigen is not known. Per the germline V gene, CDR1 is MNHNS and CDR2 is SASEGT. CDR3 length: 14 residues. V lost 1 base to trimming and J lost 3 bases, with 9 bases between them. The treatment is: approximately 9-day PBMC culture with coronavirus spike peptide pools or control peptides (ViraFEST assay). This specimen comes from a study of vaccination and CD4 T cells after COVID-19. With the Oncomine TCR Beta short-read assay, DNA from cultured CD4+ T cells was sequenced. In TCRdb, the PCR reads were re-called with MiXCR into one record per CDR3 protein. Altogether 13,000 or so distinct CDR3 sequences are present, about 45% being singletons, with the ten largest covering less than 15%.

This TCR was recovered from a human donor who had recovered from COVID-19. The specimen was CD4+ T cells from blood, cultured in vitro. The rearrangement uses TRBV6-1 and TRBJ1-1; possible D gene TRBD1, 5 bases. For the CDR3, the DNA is TGTGCCAGCAGTGAAGGGGGGAGGGACACTGAAGCTTTCTTT. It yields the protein CASSEGGRDTEAFF.